The 5 T cell receptor beta chains reported below all come from one sample, sequenced in a study of blood T cells in healthy people across ages. Together with a sample-barcoded 5' primer, a J-beta primer mix was included in a second PCR lasting about 6 to 11 cycles. TCRdb redid the calling of the 5' RACE reads with MiXCR, one entry per CDR3 protein. Of about 690,000 distinct CDR3 sequences in the sample, 35% to 50% were seen once. Sequencing was done on a sample of blood. These receptors all stem from a man aged 80 or over in good health.

The chain combines TRBV6-6 with TRBJ1-5; TRBD1 matches 7 bases. This CDR3 comprises 17 residues. Germline CDR1 reads MNHNY; CDR2 reads SVGAGI (reference sequence). The J segment lost 4 bases and the V segment lost 4 bases, leaving 13 bases of the junction unmatched. The CDR3 protein is CASSWTRRDRDNQPQHF. The CDR3 coding sequence is TGTGCCAGCAGTTGGACACGGAGAGACAGGGATAATCAGCCCCAGCATTTT.

The V gene is TRBV5-5, the J gene TRBJ2-7; D ambiguous. CDR1 SGHKS and CDR2 YYEKEE come from the germline V gene (reference sequence). There are 12 residues in the CDR3. Trimming shortened V by 2 bases and J by 7 bases, and 10 bases separated the two germline ends. CDR3 in DNA: TGTGCCAGCAGCTTCTGGGGTGATGAGCAGTACTTC. Translation gives CASSFWGDEQYF.

This chain links TRBV4-2 with TRBJ2-7, with TRBD2 matching 7 bases. The CDR3 length is 17 residues. With V trimmed by 3 bases and J by 7 bases, 18 bases remained unmatched. CDR1 is LGHNA and CDR2 is YNFKEQ in the germline V gene. The CDR3 region is CASSQGVSGVSYNEQYF. CDR3 DNA: TGTGCCAGCAGCCAGGGCGTCAGCGGGGTCTCCTACAATGAGCAGTACTTC.

This clonotype appeared a few times. CDR3 amino acids: CASSQDRGGYTF. CDR3 coding DNA: TGTGCCAGCAGCCAAGATCGCGGTGGCTACACCTTC. The V call is TRBV3-1, the J call TRBJ1-2; D gene ambiguous. Deletions cut 0 bases from V and 7 bases from J, with 6 bases between. The CDR3 length is 12 residues. Germline CDR1 and CDR2: LGHDT and YNNKEL (reference sequence).

This rearrangement joins TRBV10-3 to TRBJ2-5; tentatively, D is TRBD1 (5 bases). The DNA end favors TRBJ2-7, so the J call may be wrong. CDR3 length: 12 residues. Per the germline V gene, CDR1 is ENHRY and CDR2 is SYGVKD. In DNA, the CDR3 is TGTGCCATCGCGCGTGAAGGGGACGAGCAGTACTTC. Its protein product is CAIAREGDEQYF.